The 19 T cell receptor beta chains given below trace back to one sample, sequenced in a study of OX40 agonist ivuxolimab in advanced cancers. Sequencing used immunoSEQ multiplex PCR; TCRdb keeps in-frame clones, though not all of them. The sample holds roughly 71,000 clones, around 89% seen once. Here the sequenced sample was CD4+ or CD8+ T cells sorted from blood, taken in a trial of the OX40 agonist ivuxolimab. These TCRs come from an adult with an advanced solid tumor such as melanoma, head and neck, liver or kidney cancer.

Details on this clone: One end of the junction fails to match germline, which may point to a read error. This rearrangement joins TRBV15 to TRBJ2-3; D is possibly TRBD2 (5 bases). This CDR3 spans 12 amino acids. The germline gives CDR1 LNHNV, CDR2 YYDKDF (reference sequence). The CDR3 nucleotides read TGTGCCACCAGCAGAGACTCCCGCGGGCCGCATTTT. Protein product: CATSRDSRGPHF.

The chain uses TRBV5-1 and TRBJ2-7, with unresolved D. CDR3 length: 14 amino acids. V was trimmed by 4 bases and J by 2 bases, leaving 13 bases between them. The germline CDR1 and CDR2 sequences are SGHRS and YFSETQ. The CDR3 region has the DNA TGCGCCAGCAGCATATCTGTCCCCGCCTACGAGCAGTACTTC. Its translation is CASSISVPAYEQYF.

The chain couples TRBV6-6 to TRBJ1-1, with D perhaps matching TRBD1 (6 bases). Between the trimmed V and J ends, which lost 2 bases and 2 bases, there was a span of 9 bases. The CDR3 extends over 14 amino acids. Germline loops: CDR1 MNHNY, CDR2 SVGAGI (reference sequence). The CDR3 loop is CASSYGGGNTEAFF. The DNA for the CDR3 is TGTGCCAGCAGTTACGGCGGGGGCAACACTGAAGCTTTCTTT.

This sequence joins TRBV7-2 and TRBJ2-3, with TRBD2 matching 14 bases. The CDR3 totals 16 residues. Germline lookup yields CDR1 SGHTA and CDR2 FQGNSA. V shed 3 bases and J 4 bases; nucleotides not matched to a gene: 3. DNA for the CDR3: TGTGCCAGCAGCTTGACTAGCGGGGGGGCGCCAGATACGCAGTATTTT. Amino acids: CASSLTSGGAPDTQYF. Full variable domain (missing parts from reference TRBV7-2 and TRBJ2-3): GAGVSQSPSNKVTEKGKDVELRCDPISGHTALYWYRQSLGQGLEFLIYFQGNSAPDKSGLPSDRFSAERTGGSVSTLTIQRTQQEDSAVYLCASSLTSGGAPDTQYFGPGTRLTVL.

V is TRBV10-3 and J is TRBJ1-1; the D gene is possibly TRBD1 (6 bases). The CDR3 runs to 14 residues. Per germline, CDR1 ENHRY and CDR2 SYGVKD. Deletions cut 5 bases from V and 1 base from J, with 11 bases between. The CDR3 region is CAISLTGPNTEAFF. The CDR3, as DNA: TGTGCCATCAGTTTGACAGGTCCGAACACTGAAGCTTTCTTT.

This chain connects TRBV6-5 to TRBJ2-7, with 7 positions matching TRBD1. Germline CDR1 is MNHEY and CDR2 is SVGAGI. This CDR3 has 15 residues. Losses at the gene ends were 4 bases for V and 2 bases for J; bases not matched to a gene: 8. DNA of the CDR3: TGTGCCAGCAGTTCGGTTTGGGACAGACCCTACGAGCAGTACTTC. Its protein is CASSSVWDRPYEQYF.

The CDR3 reads CASSPDGISGNTIYF. In DNA, the CDR3 is TGTGCCAGCAGCCCGGACGGTATCTCTGGAAACACCATATATTTT. The J gene is TRBJ1-3, the V gene TRBV2; D is undetermined. V dropped 6 bases and J dropped 0 bases, with 12 bases sitting between them. The germline gives CDR1 SNHLY, CDR2 FYNNEI. CDR3 length: 15 residues.

This chain connects TRBV28 to TRBJ1-2; no clear D gene. Germline-derived CDR1 and CDR2 are MDHEN and SYDVKM. There are 15 residues in the CDR3. The ends were cut back, 2 bases at V and 5 bases at J, with 15 bases in the middle. CDR3 coding DNA: TGTGCCAGCAGTTTAACGTCTCTTATTTGGTATGGCTACACCTTC. It yields the protein CASSLTSLIWYGYTF.

The chain has TRBV6-1 and TRBJ1-1; possibly TRBD1 for D (5 bases). The CDR3 sequence is 13 residues long. Trimming took off 1 base at V and 7 bases at J, with 10 bases between the two ends. Germline V gene lookup returns CDR1 MNHNS and CDR2 SASEGT. CDR3 nucleotide sequence: TGTGCCAGCAGTGAAGTGGGGGAAATTGAAGCTTTCTTT. It encodes CASSEVGEIEAFF.

This clone was recorded only once. The gene calls are TRBV6-4 and TRBJ2-3, with D perhaps TRBD2 (5 bases). V lost 6 bases, J lost 4 bases, and 14 bases lay in between. The CDR3 is 14 amino acids. CDR1 MRHNA and CDR2 SNTAGT come from the germline V gene. The CDR3 region is CASSDLPGADTQYF. Written as DNA, the CDR3 is TGTGCCAGCAGCGACCTCCCCGGGGCAGATACGCAGTATTTT.

This clone occurred once. The chain joins TRBV5-1 to TRBJ2-1; D possibly corresponds to TRBD2 (5 bases). V was shortened by 2 bases and J by 6 bases, with 9 bases between the two germline ends. There are 13 residues in the CDR3. From germline, CDR1 is SGHRS and CDR2 YFSETQ. The CDR3 region is CASSLGGFNEQFF. CDR3 DNA: TGCGCCAGCAGCTTAGGCGGGTTCAATGAGCAGTTCTTC. Full variable domain (rest looked up from reference TRBV5-1 and TRBJ2-1): KAGVTQTPRYLIKTRGQQVTLSCSPISGHRSVSWYQQTPGQGLQFLFEYFSETQRNKGNFPGRFSGRQFSNSRSEMNVSTLELGDSALYLCASSLGGFNEQFFGPGTRLTVL.

The gene calls are TRBV11-2 and TRBJ2-3; D not resolved. The CDR3 length is 14 residues. Germline CDR1 SGHAT, CDR2 FQNNGV. The V end lost 1 base, the J end lost 6 bases, and 11 bases lay between the germline ends. CDR3 coding DNA: TGTGCCAGCAGCTTAGCCCCCGTCGGGGATACGCAGTATTTT. Translated, it gives CASSLAPVGDTQYF.

The chain employs TRBV11-2 and TRBJ1-1; TRBD1 is a possible D gene (6 bases). Germline V gives CDR1 SGHAT, CDR2 FQNNGV. This CDR3 is built from 14 residues. V was pared by 6 bases and J by 0 bases, with 11 bases between. CDR3: CASRLQGLNTEAFF. The CDR3 DNA sequence: TGTGCCAGCAGACTACAGGGCTTGAACACTGAAGCTTTCTTT.

The chain employs TRBV19 and TRBJ1-3; D not certain. The CDR3 is 14 amino acids. Germline CDR1 and CDR2: LNHDA and SQIVND (reference sequence). V lost 9 bases and J lost 3, with 15 bases in between. The CDR3 loop reads CASTTVLLGNTIYF. The CDR3 region has the DNA TGTGCCAGCACGACGGTTCTCCTTGGAAACACCATATATTTT.

The chain couples TRBV28 to TRBJ1-5, with D hard to call. CDR1 and CDR2 (germline): MDHEN, SYDVKM. V was clipped by 5 bases and J by 4 bases, with 9 bases between them. This CDR3 has 13 amino acids. As DNA, the CDR3 is TGTGCCAGCAGTCCAGACCTTAATCAGCCCCAGCATTTT. Its protein product is CASSPDLNQPQHF.

In this sample, this clone turned up once. The V gene is TRBV11-2, the J gene TRBJ2-1; D may correspond to TRBD1 or TRBD2 (7 bases each). Between the trimmed V and J ends, which lost 0 bases and 7 bases, there was a span of 16 bases. The CDR3 is 16 residues long. Germline V lookup: CDR1 SGHAT, CDR2 FQNNGV. The CDR3 DNA sequence: TGTGCCAGCAGCTTAGATCAAGGGGGCGGGGGAAATGAGCAGTTCTTC. This gives the protein CASSLDQGGGGNEQFF.

The rearrangement links TRBV2 to TRBJ2-3; D gene uncertain. CDR1 is SNHLY, CDR2 FYNNEI, per germline. V lost 0 bases to trimming and J lost 5 bases, with 12 bases between them. The CDR3 is made up of 15 amino acids. Here the CDR3 DNA reads TGTGCCAGCAGTGAAGCTCAGGCCTCCATAGATACGCAGTATTTT. Protein: CASSEAQASIDTQYF.

The CDR3 is CASSYSGTAFNYGYTF. The CDR3 region has the DNA TGTGCCAGCAGTTACTCTGGGACAGCTTTTAACTATGGCTACACCTTC. The chain links TRBV6-5 to TRBJ1-2, with 7 bases matching TRBD1. Germline CDR1 is MNHEY and CDR2 is SVGAGI. The CDR3 is made up of 16 amino acids. V lost 0 bases, J lost 1 base, and 5 bases stayed unmatched.

The chain uses TRBV2 and TRBJ1-3; D uncertain. Trimming took 4 bases from V and 0 from J, leaving 7 bases between them. CDR3 size: 14 residues. Per germline, CDR1 SNHLY and CDR2 FYNNEI. CDR3 sequence reads: CASSVSDSGNTIYF. DNA of the CDR3: TGTGCCAGCAGTGTGTCAGACTCTGGAAACACCATATATTTT.